Sequencing of this T cell receptor beta chain was carried out in a study of human CD8 memory T cell subsets. In regard to this clonotype: The antigen is undetermined.

The germline gives CDR1 MGHDK, CDR2 SYGVNS. CDR3 length equals 16 residues. General study findings and limits: Stem-like memory and precursor exhausted T cells, unlike effector memory cells, were similarly highly diverse. Although both stem-like subsets shared clonotypes with effector memory cells, the stem-like memory and precursor exhausted T cell repertoires overlapped only minimally with each other.

Buffy coats of healthy donors provided the PBMC used. Negative magnetic selection enriched total CD8+ T cells. Libraries targeted TCR beta using 5' RACE with UMIs. Each CDR3 protein gets one entry in TCRdb, which reprocessed the 5' RACE reads and gives no DNA. This table holds about 17,000 distinct CDR3 sequences. The rearrangement joins TRBV25-1 to TRBJ2-1; without DNA, the TCRdb call of TRBD2 cannot be checked. Sequencing was performed on CD8+ stem-like memory T cells (TSCM and TCM) sorted from PBMCs. Sample subset: stem-like memory CD8 T cells (TSTEM), CCR7+ PD-1- TIGIT-. The sequence was obtained from a human donor in good health. The CDR3 here is CASSEYGGETYNEQFF.